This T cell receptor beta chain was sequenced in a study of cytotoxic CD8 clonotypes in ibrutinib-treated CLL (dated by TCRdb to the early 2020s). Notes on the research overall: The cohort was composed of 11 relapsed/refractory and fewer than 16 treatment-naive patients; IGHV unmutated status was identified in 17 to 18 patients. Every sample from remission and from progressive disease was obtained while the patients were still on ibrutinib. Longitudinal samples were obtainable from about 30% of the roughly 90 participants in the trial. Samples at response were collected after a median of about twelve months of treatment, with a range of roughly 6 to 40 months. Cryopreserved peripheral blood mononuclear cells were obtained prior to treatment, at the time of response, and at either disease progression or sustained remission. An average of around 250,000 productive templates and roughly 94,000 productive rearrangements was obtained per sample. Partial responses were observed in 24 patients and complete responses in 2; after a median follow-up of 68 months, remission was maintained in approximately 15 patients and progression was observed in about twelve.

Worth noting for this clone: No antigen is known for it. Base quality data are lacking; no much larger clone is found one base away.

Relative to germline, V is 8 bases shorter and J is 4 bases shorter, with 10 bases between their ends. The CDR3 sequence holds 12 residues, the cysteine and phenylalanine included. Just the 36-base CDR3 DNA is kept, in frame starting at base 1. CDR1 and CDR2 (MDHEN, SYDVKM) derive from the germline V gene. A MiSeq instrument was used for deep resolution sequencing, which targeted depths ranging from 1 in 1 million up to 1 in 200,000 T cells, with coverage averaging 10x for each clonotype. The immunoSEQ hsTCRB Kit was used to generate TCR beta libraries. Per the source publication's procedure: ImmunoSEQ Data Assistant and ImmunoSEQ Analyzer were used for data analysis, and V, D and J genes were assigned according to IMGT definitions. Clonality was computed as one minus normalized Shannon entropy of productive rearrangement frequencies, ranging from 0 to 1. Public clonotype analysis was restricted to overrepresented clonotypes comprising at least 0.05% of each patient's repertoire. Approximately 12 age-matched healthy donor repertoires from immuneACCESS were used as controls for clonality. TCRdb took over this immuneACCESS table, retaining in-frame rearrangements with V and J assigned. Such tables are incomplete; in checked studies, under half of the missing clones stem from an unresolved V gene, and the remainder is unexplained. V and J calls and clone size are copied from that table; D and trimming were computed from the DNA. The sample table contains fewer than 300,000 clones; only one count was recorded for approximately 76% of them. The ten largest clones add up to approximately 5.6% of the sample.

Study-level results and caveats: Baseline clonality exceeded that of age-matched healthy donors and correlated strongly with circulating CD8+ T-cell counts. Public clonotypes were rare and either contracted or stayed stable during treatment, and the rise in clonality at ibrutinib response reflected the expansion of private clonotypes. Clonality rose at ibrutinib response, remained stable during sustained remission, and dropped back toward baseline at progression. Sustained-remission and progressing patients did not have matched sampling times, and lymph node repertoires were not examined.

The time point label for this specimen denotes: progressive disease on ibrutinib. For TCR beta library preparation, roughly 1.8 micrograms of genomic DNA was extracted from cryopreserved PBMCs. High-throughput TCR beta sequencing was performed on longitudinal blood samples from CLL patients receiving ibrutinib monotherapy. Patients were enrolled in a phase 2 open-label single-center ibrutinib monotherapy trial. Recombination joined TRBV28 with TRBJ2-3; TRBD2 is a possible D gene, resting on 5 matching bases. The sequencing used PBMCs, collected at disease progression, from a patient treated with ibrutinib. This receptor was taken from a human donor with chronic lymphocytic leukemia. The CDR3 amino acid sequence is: CASEGMADTQYF. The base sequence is TGTGCCAGCGAGGGAATGGCAGATACGCAGTATTTT. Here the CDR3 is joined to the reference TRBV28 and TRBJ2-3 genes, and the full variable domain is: DVKVTQSSRYLVKRTGEKVFLECVQDMDHENMFWYRQDPGLGLRLIYFSYDVKMKEKGDIPEGYSVSREKKERFSLILESASTNQTSMYLCASEGMADTQYFGPGTRLTVL.